One and the same sample provided the 14 T cell receptor beta chains below, sequenced in a study of shared clonotypes between healthy human individuals. Method: immunoSEQ multiplex PCR; TCRdb's copy keeps in-frame clones and lacks some. The sample holds around 510,000 clones, around 76% seen once. Sequencing was carried out using PBMCs. These receptor sequences come from a woman aged 35 to 49 in good health. Some clones in this sample may be carry-over from other donors' samples.

This chain joins TRBV15 and TRBJ2-3; 9 positions match TRBD1. The J segment lost 4 bases and the V segment lost 0 bases, leaving 2 bases of the junction unmatched. The CDR3 length is 15 residues. Germline V gene lookup returns CDR1 LNHNV and CDR2 YYDKDF (reference sequence). The CDR3 is CATSRDRTGADTQYF. DNA of the CDR3: TGTGCCACCAGCAGAGACCGGACAGGGGCAGATACGCAGTATTTT.

The chain uses TRBV19 and TRBJ2-3; D is possibly TRBD1 or TRBD2 (5 bases each). The CDR3 loop spans 14 amino acids. V was shortened by 10 bases and J by 3 bases, with 17 bases between the two germline ends. Germline assignment: CDR1 LNHDA and CDR2 SQIVND (reference sequence). The DNA of the CDR3 is TGTGCCACAAGTAGTGGGGGTGGTACAGATACGCAGTATTTT. Its translation is CATSSGGGTDTQYF.

The chain links TRBV9 to TRBJ2-3, with 13 bases aligning to TRBD2. The germline V gene encodes CDR1 SGDLS and CDR2 YYNGEE. The CDR3 is 15 amino acids. Trimming at V came to 6 bases and at J to 4 bases, leaving 5 bases not matched to a gene. Here the CDR3 DNA reads TGTGCCAGCACAAGACTAGCGGGAGGCCCAGATACGCAGTATTTT. Protein: CASTRLAGGPDTQYF.

About this clone: Other nucleotide sequences from this sample produce the same CDR3. The chain combines TRBV5-1 with TRBJ1-1; no clear D. V was cut by 0 bases and J by 6 bases, with 12 bases left in between. Germline loops: CDR1 SGHRS, CDR2 YFSETQ. The CDR3 length is 14 residues. The CDR3 sequence: CASSLEAGVAEAFF. The CDR3, as DNA: TGCGCCAGCAGCTTGGAGGCCGGGGTGGCTGAAGCTTTCTTT.

This clone was counted once. The gene calls are TRBV7-9 and TRBJ2-7, with D unresolved. CDR1 and CDR2 (germline): SEHNR, FQNEAQ (reference sequence). Trimming left V 5 bases short and J 6 bases short, with 17 bases between. The CDR3 consists of 14 residues. The CDR3: CASSPSGHTGEQYF. In DNA, the CDR3 is TGTGCCAGCAGCCCATCTGGGCATACCGGCGAGCAGTACTTC.

This clone showed up just once. The V call is TRBV7-9, the J call TRBJ2-7; 10 bases are a match to TRBD2. Losses at the gene ends were 0 bases for V and 6 bases for J; bases not matched to a gene: 8. The germline gives CDR1 SEHNR, CDR2 FQNEAQ (reference sequence). CDR3 length: 16 residues. The CDR3 is CASSLARSGRAREQYF. CDR3 DNA sequence: TGTGCCAGCAGCTTAGCCCGCAGCGGGAGGGCCCGCGAGCAGTACTTC. The full variable domain, rest sourced from reference TRBV7-9 and TRBJ2-7, is DTGVSQNPRHKITKRGQNVTFRCDPISEHNRLYWYRQTLGQGPEFLTYFQNEAQLEKSRLLSDRFSAERPKGSFSTLEIQRTEQGDSAMYLCASSLARSGRAREQYFGPGTRLTVT.

The J gene is TRBJ2-2, the V gene TRBV5-1; D may be TRBD1 or TRBD2 (5 bases each). Germline CDR1 SGHRS, CDR2 YFSETQ. With 5 bases removed from V and 6 bases from J, the gap between germline ends came to 14 bases. The CDR3 has 14 amino acids. CDR3 residues: CASRSGAHAGELFF. Written as DNA, the CDR3 is TGCGCCAGCAGATCCGGGGCCCACGCCGGGGAGCTGTTTTTT.

CDR3 bases: TGTGCCAGCAGGATGGGGGGGCCGAATCAGCCCCAGCATTTT. Translated: CASRMGGPNQPQHF. The J gene is TRBJ1-5, the V gene TRBV27; tentative D call: TRBD1 (6 bases). V lost 6 bases, J lost 4 bases, and 13 bases lay in between. Germline CDR1 and CDR2: MNHEY and SMNVEV (reference sequence). The CDR3 length is 14 residues.

This chain uses TRBV7-9 with TRBJ1-4, with a tentative D call TRBD1 (5 bases). This CDR3 region has 15 residues. The ends were cut back, 2 bases at V and 4 bases at J, with 11 bases in the middle. The germline CDR1 and CDR2 sequences are SEHNR and FQNEAQ (reference sequence). In nucleotides, the CDR3 is TGTGCCAGCAGCTTACAGGGCCCAGTTAATGAAAAACTGTTTTTT. Its protein is CASSLQGPVNEKLFF.

The chain links TRBV4-3 to TRBJ2-5, with D unresolved. From germline, CDR1 is LGHNA and CDR2 YSLEER. Deletions cut 0 bases from V and 1 base from J, with 6 bases between. The CDR3 totals 14 residues. The CDR3 reads CASSQDASQETQYF. Written as DNA, the CDR3 is TGCGCCAGCAGCCAAGATGCCAGCCAAGAGACCCAGTACTTC.

This clone occurred a few times. The chain carries TRBV10-3 and TRBJ2-2, with 14 bases that match TRBD2. The trim removed 6 bases at V and 4 bases at J, leaving 7 bases unmatched. CDR3 length: 17 residues. Germline-derived CDR1 and CDR2 are ENHRY and SYGVKD. Here the CDR3 reads CAIRTGLAGVSTGELFF. CDR3 DNA: TGTGCCATCAGGACGGGACTAGCGGGAGTAAGCACCGGGGAGCTGTTTTTT.

The chain joins TRBV6-5 to TRBJ2-1; the match to TRBD2 covers 15 bases. This CDR3 has 14 amino acids. Germline CDR1 MNHEY, CDR2 SVGAGI. The V and J ends lost 9 bases and 12 bases, in that order; junction bases with no gene match: 9. CDR3 region: CARIRTSGREPQFF. CDR3 coding DNA: TGTGCCAGGATACGGACTAGCGGGAGGGAGCCGCAGTTCTTC.

The V gene is TRBV5-6, the J gene TRBJ2-1; 9 bases are shared with TRBD1. With 4 bases clipped from V and 6 bases from J, the junction kept 5 bases outside the gene matches. The CDR3 runs to 14 residues. Germline CDR1 is SGHDT and CDR2 is YYEEEE. The CDR3: CASSPTGQGNEQFF. CDR3 sequence (DNA): TGTGCCAGCAGCCCCACGGGACAGGGCAATGAGCAGTTCTTC.

The V gene is TRBV11-2, the J gene TRBJ1-4; D uncertain. V lost 4 bases to trimming and J lost 7 bases, with 10 bases between them. The CDR3 is 13 amino acids. Germline CDR1 reads SGHAT; CDR2 reads FQNNGV. The CDR3: CASSWAGGEKLFF. In DNA, the CDR3 is TGTGCCAGCAGCTGGGCAGGTGGTGAAAAACTGTTTTTT.